This TCR beta chain was identified during a study of regulatory T cells in long-lasting Graves disease. Study background: In persistent Graves' disease, antithyroid drugs had been taken for over 5 years and TSH receptor antibodies stayed positive.

According to the study, TCR beta libraries were built with iRepertoire HTBI primers and CDR3-region Arm-PCR. TCRdb reprocessed the multiplex PCR reads via MiXCR and lists one record per CDR3 protein. Among about 470,000 distinct CDR3 sequences listed, less than 25% were seen once. The CDR3 spans 15 residues. With V trimmed by 6 bases and J by 9 bases, 16 bases remained unmatched. Germline CDR1 is LGHNT and CDR2 is FRNRAP. Study findings and constraints: Persistent-disease Graves' patients showed less TCR diversity than new cases. Only peripheral blood was studied, not thyroid tissue. Persistent patients shared more public clonotypes (approximately 2,700) than newly diagnosed patients (roughly 960).

This clonotype was detected many times. The antigen is not known. Time point specified: persistent/refractory GD, antithyroid drugs over 5 years with positive TRAb. RNA from PBMCs was the source of the TCR library. V and J are TRBV12-5 and TRBJ2-5, with TRBD1 matching over 7 bases. This receptor was obtained from a female donor with Graves disease. Sample: peripheral blood mononuclear cells (PBMCs), taken when the disease was refractory, from a patient treated with antithyroid drugs. Here the CDR3 DNA reads TGTGCTAGTGGCTCCACTCACGAAGGGGGCCCAGCCCAGTACTTC. The encoded protein is CASGSTHEGGPAQYF.